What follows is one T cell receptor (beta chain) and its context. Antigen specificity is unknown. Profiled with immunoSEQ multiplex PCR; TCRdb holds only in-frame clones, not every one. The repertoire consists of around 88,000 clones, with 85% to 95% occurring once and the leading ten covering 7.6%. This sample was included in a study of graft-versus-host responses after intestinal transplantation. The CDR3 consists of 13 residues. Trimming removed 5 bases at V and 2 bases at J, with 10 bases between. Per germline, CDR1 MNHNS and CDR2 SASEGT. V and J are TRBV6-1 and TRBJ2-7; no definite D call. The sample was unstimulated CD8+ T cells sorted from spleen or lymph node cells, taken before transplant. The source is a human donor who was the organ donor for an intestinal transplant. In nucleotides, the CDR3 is TGTGCCAGCAGTACGGCACGTGCCTACGAGCAGTACTTC. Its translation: CASSTARAYEQYF.